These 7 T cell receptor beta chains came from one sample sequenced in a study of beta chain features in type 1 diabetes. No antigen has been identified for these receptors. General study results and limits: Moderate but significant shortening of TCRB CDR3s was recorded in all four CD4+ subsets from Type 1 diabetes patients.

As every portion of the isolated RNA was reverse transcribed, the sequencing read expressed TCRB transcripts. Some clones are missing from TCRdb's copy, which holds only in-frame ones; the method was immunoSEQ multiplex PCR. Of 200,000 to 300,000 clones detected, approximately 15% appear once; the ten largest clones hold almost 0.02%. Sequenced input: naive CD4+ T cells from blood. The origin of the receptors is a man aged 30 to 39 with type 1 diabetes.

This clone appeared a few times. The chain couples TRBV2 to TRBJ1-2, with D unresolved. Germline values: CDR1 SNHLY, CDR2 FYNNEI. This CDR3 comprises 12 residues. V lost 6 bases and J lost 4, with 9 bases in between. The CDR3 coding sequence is TGTGCCAGCAGGATAGGGAGCTATGGCTACACCTTC. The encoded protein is CASRIGSYGYTF. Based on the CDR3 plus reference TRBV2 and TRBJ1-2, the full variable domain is EPEVTQTPSHQVTQMGQEVILRCVPISNHLYFYWYRQILGQKVEFLVSFYNNEISEKSEIFDDQFSVERPDGSNFTLKIRSTKLEDSAMYFCASRIGSYGYTFGSGTRLTVV.

The chain's CDR3 is CASSQFTTNYGYTF. For the CDR3, the DNA is TGCGCCAGCAGCCAATTTACAACAAACTATGGCTACACCTTC. The chain has TRBV4-1 and TRBJ1-2; D remains ambiguous. Germline assignment: CDR1 MGHRA and CDR2 YSYEKL. V lost 2 bases and J 2 bases, leaving 9 bases between the germline ends. CDR3 length equals 14 residues.

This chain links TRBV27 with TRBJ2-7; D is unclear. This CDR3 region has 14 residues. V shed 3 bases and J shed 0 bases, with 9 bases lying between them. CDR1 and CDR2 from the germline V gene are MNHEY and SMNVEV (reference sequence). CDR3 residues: CASSFSRNSYEQYF. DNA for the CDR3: TGTGCCAGCAGTTTTTCCAGGAACTCCTACGAGCAGTACTTC.

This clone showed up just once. The CDR3 loop is CAWSTGENYGYTF. The CDR3 DNA is TGTGCCTGGTCGACAGGGGAAAACTATGGCTACACCTTC. The chain recombines TRBV30 with TRBJ1-2; TRBD1 agrees at 8 bases. The CDR3 length is 13 residues. J lost 2 bases, V lost 5 bases, and 4 bases had no gene match. Germline-derived CDR1 and CDR2 are GTSNPN and SVGIG (reference sequence).

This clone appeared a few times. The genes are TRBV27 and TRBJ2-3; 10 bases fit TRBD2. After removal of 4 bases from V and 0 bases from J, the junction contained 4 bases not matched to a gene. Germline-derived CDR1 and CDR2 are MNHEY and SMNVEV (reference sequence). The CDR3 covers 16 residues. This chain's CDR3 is CASSYSGRLSTDTQYF. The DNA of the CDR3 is TGTGCCAGCAGTTATAGCGGGAGGCTTAGCACAGATACGCAGTATTTT.

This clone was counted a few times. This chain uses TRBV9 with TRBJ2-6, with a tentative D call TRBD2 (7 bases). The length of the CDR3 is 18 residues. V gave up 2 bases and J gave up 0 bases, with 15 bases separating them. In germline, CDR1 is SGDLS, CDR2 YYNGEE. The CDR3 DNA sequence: TGTGCCAGCAGCGTGATCGGGGGGCAGAGCTCTGGGGCCAACGTCCTGACTTTC. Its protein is CASSVIGGQSSGANVLTF.

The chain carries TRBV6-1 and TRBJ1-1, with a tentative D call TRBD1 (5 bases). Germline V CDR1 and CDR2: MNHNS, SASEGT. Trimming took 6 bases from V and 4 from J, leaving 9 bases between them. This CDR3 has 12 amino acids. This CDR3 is CASSPGGTEAFF. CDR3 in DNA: TGTGCCAGCAGCCCGGGGGGCACTGAAGCTTTCTTT.